The next 6 T cell receptor beta chains were all read from a single sample in a study of T cells expressing NK-cell markers. TCRdb reprocessed the 5' RACE reads and stores each CDR3 protein as one record, lacking DNA. The sample table sets out approximately 420,000 distinct CDR3 sequences. Sample: blood T cells: a sorted CD56 or NKG2C T cell subset, CD4+ or CD8+ T cells, or bulk PBMC T cells (not recorded which). These receptors all come from a woman aged 45-60 years in good health.

The gene calls are TRBV2 and TRBJ2-6; TCRdb's assignment of TRBD1 cannot be checked, as there is no DNA. The CDR3 totals 17 residues. From germline, CDR1 is SNHLY and CDR2 FYNNEI. The CDR3: CASRGHRAPTGANVLTF.

The chain employs TRBV4-1 and TRBJ2-2; TCRdb names TRBD1, which stays unverified in the absence of DNA. CDR1 is MGHRA and CDR2 is YSYEKL in the germline V gene. CDR3 length: 15 amino acids. CDR3 loop: CASSLPGQGTGELFF.

This sequence joins TRBV3-1 and TRBJ2-2; with no DNA, the TCRdb D assignment of TRBD2 cannot be verified. From germline, CDR1 is LGHDT and CDR2 YNNKEL (reference sequence). This CDR3 has 13 amino acids. CDR3 amino acids: CASRTLVSGELFF.

V gene TRBV12-3 or TRBV12-4 combines with J gene TRBJ2-5; TCRdb's D call of TRBD1 is untestable without DNA. This CDR3 region has 16 residues. The CDR3 loop reads CASSLAVGRPRETQYF.

V is TRBV4-1 and J is TRBJ2-7; TCRdb picks TRBD1, but there is no DNA to check that call. The germline CDR1 and CDR2 sequences are MGHRA and YSYEKL. The CDR3 is 15 amino acids. The CDR3 is CASSAPVSGTYEQYF.

This chain uses TRBV10-2 with TRBJ2-7; without DNA, the TCRdb call of TRBD2 cannot be checked. The CDR3 extends over 14 amino acids. Germline CDR1 is WSHSY and CDR2 is SAAADI. Here the CDR3 reads CASIAGKNSYEQYF.